This T cell receptor (beta chain) appears in the sequencing data of a study of regulatory T cells in long-lasting Graves disease. TCR beta libraries were built with iRepertoire HTBI primers and Arm-PCR of CDR3 regions. TCRdb re-derived calls from the multiplex PCR reads in MiXCR, one entry per CDR3 protein. The sample yields about 530,000 distinct CDR3 sequences, roughly a sixth seen once. A few counts support this clonotype. Its antigen is not identified. Study conclusions and caveats: Among the persistent patients, 2,500 to 3,500 public clonotypes were shared, more than the approximately 970 shared among new patients.

Specified time point: newly diagnosed GD, antithyroid drugs for less than 3 months. Isolated PBMC RNA provided the starting material for the TCR library. CDR3 length: 13 residues. Germline V lookup: CDR1 MNHNS, CDR2 SASEGT. These records were also assigned to another study, of T cells in Graves' hyperthyroidism and ophthalmopathy. That investigation notes: Uncontrolled infection, other autoimmune disease, pregnancy or lactation led to exclusion. Primed by the HTBI set, a first-round RT-PCR was run on the TCR CDR3. Also found in blood were most expanded thyroid clonotypes above 0.001.

Source: peripheral blood mononuclear cells (PBMCs), taken at new diagnosis, from a patient treated with antithyroid drugs. This receptor was taken from a woman aged 40-65 years with Graves disease. The rearrangement uses TRBV6-1 and TRBJ2-7; 10 bases match TRBD2. The CDR3 loop is CGSTLAGVGEQYF. CDR3 nucleotides: TGTGGTAGCACCCTAGCGGGGGTAGGCGAGCAGTACTTC.